One sample yielded the 28 T cell receptor beta chains listed below, sequenced in a study of T cells in Graves' hyperthyroidism and ophthalmopathy. RNA transcripts yielded amplified TCR beta CDR3 regions. First-round RT-PCR of the TCR CDR3 relied on the HTBI primer set. One entry per CDR3 protein results from TCRdb running MiXCR on the multiplex PCR reads. The table lists about 840,000 distinct CDR3 sequences, roughly 37% of them singletons. The sample consisted of blood. Receptors originate from a man aged 18 to 29 with Graves' hyperthyroidism.

In regard to this clonotype: The CDR3 ends on some other residue instead of the conserved phenylalanine or tryptophan, so this is likely a read error. No DNA is shown, since the ends of the CDR3 on it are uncertain; the CDR3 is the one TCRdb lists. This chain uses TRBV6-6 with TRBJ2-7; TRBD1, the table's D call, lacks a check against the DNA. Ends included, the CDR3 has 8 residues. Germline V lookup: CDR1 MNHNY, CDR2 SVGAGI (reference sequence). The CDR3 spells CASSHPDR.

This clonotype turned up a few times. The chain recombines TRBV4-1 with TRBJ2-7, with 9 nucleotides matching TRBD1. There are 15 residues in the CDR3. The ends lost 1 base at V and 5 bases at J; junction bases unmatched: 6. Germline CDR1 MGHRA, CDR2 YSYEKL. The CDR3 reads CASSQVGTGSDEQYF. CDR3 bases: TGCGCCAGCAGCCAAGTGGGGACAGGGTCCGACGAGCAGTACTTC.

This clonotype was seen repeatedly, ten times or more. This chain connects TRBV7-9 to TRBJ1-1, with D unclear. CDR3 size: 13 residues. The V and J ends lost 3 bases and 1 base respectively, with 6 bases between them. Germline V lookup: CDR1 SEHNR, CDR2 FQNEAQ (reference sequence). The CDR3 sequence is CASSFEANTEAFF. CDR3 sequence (DNA): TGTGCCAGCAGCTTTGAAGCGAACACTGAAGCTTTCTTT. The full variable domain, its missing parts supplied by reference TRBV7-9 and TRBJ1-1, is DTGVSQNPRHKITKRGQNVTFRCDPISEHNRLYWYRQTLGQGPEFLTYFQNEAQLEKSRLLSDRFSAERPKGSFSTLEIQRTEQGDSAMYLCASSFEANTEAFFGQGTRLTVV.

The genes are TRBV12-5 and TRBJ2-7, with unresolved D. CDR1 LGHNT and CDR2 FRNRAP come from the germline V gene. Deletions cut 7 bases from V and 3 bases from J, with 1 base between. CDR3 size: 9 residues. This CDR3 is CASDYEQYF. The CDR3 DNA reads TGTGCTAGTGACTACGAGCAGTACTTC.

In this sample, this clonotype turned up many times. V and J are TRBV29-1 and TRBJ1-1, with 8 positions matching TRBD1. CDR3 length equals 13 residues. V was pared by 6 bases and J by 4 bases, with 7 bases of the junction left unmatched. Germline V lookup: CDR1 SQVTM, CDR2 ANQGSEA. The CDR3 coding sequence is TGCAGCGTGATCAGGGGGCAGGGCACTGAAGCTTTCTTT. Translated: CSVIRGQGTEAFF.

This clonotype was detected a few times. This chain uses TRBV7-9 with TRBJ2-5; 7 bases fit TRBD2. Germline V gene data show CDR1 as SEHNR and CDR2 as FQNEAQ (reference sequence). The junction had 10 bases not matched to a gene; V was cut back by 4 bases and J by 5 bases. The CDR3 contains 15 residues. The CDR3 sequence is CASSSGDRREETQYF. CDR3 DNA: TGTGCCAGCAGCTCCGGGGACCGGCGGGAGGAGACCCAGTACTTC.

The V and J genes are TRBV7-6 and TRBJ1-1; maybe TRBD1 (5 bases). Germline CDR1 SGHVS, CDR2 FNYEAQ. This CDR3 comprises 14 residues. Between the trimmed V and J ends, which lost 1 base and 2 bases, there was a span of 8 bases. The CDR3 DNA is TGTGCCAGCAGCTTAGAAGGACATAACACTGAAGCTTTCTTT. Its translation is CASSLEGHNTEAFF.

This clonotype was detected a few times. V and J are TRBV7-2 and TRBJ1-6; unclear D gene. The CDR3 runs 15 residues. Trimming took off 3 bases at V and 3 bases at J, with 9 bases between the two ends. Germline values: CDR1 SGHTA, CDR2 FQGNSA. This CDR3 reads CASSFNLRYNSPLHF. For the CDR3, the DNA is TGTGCCAGCAGCTTCAATCTGCGCTATAATTCACCCCTCCACTTT.

Remarks on this clonotype: It is likely a read error, because the conserved phenylalanine at the end of the CDR3 is missing. The gene calls are TRBV12-5 and TRBJ2-7; TRBD1 might be the D (5 bases). Trimming took off 9 bases at V and 2 bases at J, with 14 bases between the two ends. Germline CDR1 reads LGHNT; CDR2 reads FRNRAP. CDR3 length: 13 amino acids. DNA for the CDR3: TGTGCTAGCCAGCTGGGGCAGGCCTACGAGCAGTACCTC. This sequence encodes CASQLGQAYEQYL.

CDR3 coding DNA: TGTGCCAGCAGCCAAGGGACCGCGGGTGGGCTCACGAGAGAGACCCAGTACTTC. Translated: CASSQGTAGGLTRETQYF. The chain carries TRBV14 and TRBJ2-5, with D maybe TRBD2 (5 bases). Germline loops: CDR1 SGHDN, CDR2 FVKESK. The CDR3 is 18 amino acids. V dropped 1 base and J dropped 4 bases, with 22 bases sitting between them.

The chain joins TRBV6-5 to TRBJ2-7, with D perhaps matching TRBD2 (5 bases). Germline V CDR1 and CDR2: MNHEY, SVGAGI. The CDR3 runs 14 residues. Trimming cost V 1 base and J 5 bases, with 12 bases left between them. The CDR3 loop is CASSYWSGVDEQYF. Written as DNA, the CDR3 is TGTGCCAGCAGTTACTGGTCCGGGGTCGACGAGCAGTACTTC.

The gene calls are TRBV4-1 and TRBJ2-7; tentative D call: TRBD2 (5 bases). Between the trimmed V and J ends, which lost 3 bases and 7 bases, there was a span of 13 bases. CDR3 length: 13 amino acids. Germline CDR1 and CDR2: MGHRA and YSYEKL. CDR3 DNA sequence: TGCGCCAGCAGCCACTCCAGAGGGCCTGAGCAGTACTTC. It is translated as CASSHSRGPEQYF.

The table lists this clonotype with a few counts. The rearrangement links TRBV21-1 to TRBJ2-5; the DNA was not compared with TRBD1, the D call given in the table. TRBV21-1 is a known pseudogene. The CDR3 runs to 15 residues. The CDR3 DNA sequence: TGTGCCAGCAGCAGGGGGGCCACAGGGGGAGAGACCCAGTACTTC. As protein: CASSRGATGGETQYF.

This clonotype was counted a single time. The V call is TRBV15, the J call TRBJ1-5; maybe TRBD1 (6 bases). The V end lost 5 bases, the J end lost 7 bases, and 6 bases lay between the germline ends. This CDR3 is built from 11 residues. Germline V CDR1 and CDR2: LNHNV, YYDKDF (reference sequence). CDR3 in amino acids: CATSGGQPQHF. CDR3 DNA: TGTGCCACCAGCGGGGGCCAGCCCCAGCATTTT.

The CDR3 DNA follows: TGTGCCAGCAGCTCACTGGACCGAATCTACGAGCAGTACTTC. It encodes CASSSLDRIYEQYF. The chain uses TRBV7-3 and TRBJ2-7; D not certain. The CDR3 covers 14 residues. Trimming took off 4 bases at V and 3 bases at J, with 13 bases between the two ends. The germline CDR1 and CDR2 sequences are SGHTA and FQGTGA.

Comments on this clonotype: The final CDR3 position lacks the conserved phenylalanine or tryptophan, pointing to a likely read error. Because the CDR3's place on the DNA is in doubt, the DNA is left out and the CDR3 is given as listed by TCRdb. The genes are TRBV6-5 and TRBJ2-7; the D call in the table, TRBD1, was not verified against the DNA. CDR1 and CDR2 (germline): MNHEY, SVGAGI. The CDR3 numbers 11 amino acids, ends counted. CDR3 in amino acids: CASSEGRGCRL.

This chain connects TRBV6-5 to TRBJ1-1, with D possibly being TRBD1 (5 bases). The CDR3 totals 15 residues. V lost 7 bases and J 0 bases, leaving 15 bases between the germline ends. The germline CDR1 and CDR2 sequences are MNHEY and SVGAGI. The CDR3 sequence: CASTPRQGLNTEAFF. In DNA form, the CDR3 reads TGTGCCAGCACTCCTCGCCAGGGACTGAACACTGAAGCTTTCTTT.

This clonotype was picked up many times. The rearrangement uses TRBV29-1 and TRBJ1-1; D is uncertain. Germline CDR1 is SQVTM and CDR2 is ANQGSEA. CDR3 size: 12 residues. V gave up 5 bases and J gave up 6 bases, with 13 bases separating them. The CDR3 loop is CSVFGRYPEAFF. The CDR3 DNA follows: TGCAGCGTTTTTGGCAGGTATCCTGAAGCTTTCTTT.

V usage is TRBV5-1 and J usage is TRBJ1-1; weak D call: TRBD1 (5 bases). Germline values: CDR1 SGHRS, CDR2 YFSETQ. Trimming pared 3 bases from V and 4 bases from J, leaving 13 bases between. This CDR3 has 14 residues. The CDR3 DNA sequence: TGCGCCAGCAGCTGGGAGGGCGGGGCCACTGAAGCTTTCTTT. Translation gives CASSWEGGATEAFF.

This clonotype was seen at least ten times. J is TRBJ1-2 and V is TRBV25-1; D remains unclear. Germline V gene sequence: CDR1 MGHDK, CDR2 SYGVNS. This CDR3 is 12 amino acids long. Trimming left V 1 base short and J 4 bases short, with 4 bases between. In DNA, the CDR3 is TGTGCCAGCAGTGAATCAATCTATGGCTACACCTTC. Its protein product is CASSESIYGYTF.

This chain joins TRBV19 and TRBJ1-1, with 8 nucleotides matching TRBD1. The germline V gene encodes CDR1 LNHDA and CDR2 SQIVND (reference sequence). The ends lost 1 base at V and 7 bases at J; junction bases unmatched: 11. This CDR3 contains 16 residues. The CDR3 DNA reads TGTGCCAGTAGTATAGGAGGCGGCAGGGGGCAGGGTGAAGCTTTCTTT. Encoded protein: CASSIGGGRGQGEAFF.

The genes are TRBV10-3 and TRBJ1-3; no clear D gene. The CDR3 covers 13 residues. The V gene's germline CDR1 is ENHRY and CDR2 SYGVKD. As DNA, the CDR3 is TGTGCTATGGCCGGGAGCTCTGGAAACACCATATATTTT. It translates to CAMAGSSGNTIYF.

This clonotype has only one observation. The rearrangement links TRBV6-1 to TRBJ1-1; tentative D call: TRBD1 (5 bases). Germline CDR1 and CDR2: MNHNS and SASEGT. CDR3 length equals 14 residues. The V gene lost 6 bases and the J gene lost 5 bases, with 16 bases spanning the gap. DNA of the CDR3: TGTGCCAGCAGACCCGCGGGGGTCGAGACTGAAGCTTTCTTT. Its translation is CASRPAGVETEAFF.

This clonotype was seen repeatedly, ten times or more. CDR3 protein: CASSSRAVNSPLHF. The DNA of the CDR3 is TGTGCCAGCAGCTCGAGGGCCGTAAATTCACCCCTCCACTTT. The chain employs TRBV11-2 and TRBJ1-6; D remains ambiguous. Germline V gene data show CDR1 as SGHAT and CDR2 as FQNNGV. V was clipped by 4 bases and J by 7 bases, with 11 bases between them. The CDR3 sequence is 14 residues long.

Comment on this clonotype: This clone may be a read error of a much larger clone one base away. V usage is TRBV19 and J usage is TRBJ1-4, with no clear D. The CDR3 sequence is 13 residues long. The germline V gene encodes CDR1 LNHDA and CDR2 SQIVND (reference sequence). CDR3 sequence reads: CASRRGGPEKLVF. The CDR3, as DNA: TGTGCCAGTAGACGAGGAGGGCCTGAAAAACTGGTTTTT.

The J gene is TRBJ1-6, the V gene TRBV6-1; TRBD1 matches 7 bases. This CDR3 region has 15 residues. Per the germline V gene, CDR1 is MNHNS and CDR2 is SASEGT. The V gene end was trimmed by 5 bases and the J gene end by 7 bases; junction bases not matched to a gene: 8. The CDR3 here is CASSNRQGSNSPLHF. DNA of the CDR3: TGTGCCAGCAGTAACAGACAGGGTAGCAATTCACCCCTCCACTTT.

This clonotype was found many times. This chain uses TRBV19 with TRBJ1-5; D might be TRBD1 (5 bases). Between the trimmed V and J ends, which lost 10 bases and 4 bases, there was a span of 14 bases. Germline loops: CDR1 LNHDA, CDR2 SQIVND (reference sequence). This CDR3 region has 13 residues. DNA for the CDR3: TGTGCCATCTCAGGGAAGGGAAATCAGCCCCAGCATTTT. As protein: CAISGKGNQPQHF. Together with reference TRBV19 and TRBJ1-5, the CDR3 gives the full variable domain: DGGITQSPKYLFRKEGQNVTLSCEQNLNHDAMYWYRQDPGQGLRLIYYSQIVNDFQKGDIAEGYSVSREKKESFPLTVTSAQKNPTAFYLCAISGKGNQPQHFGDGTRLSIL.

This chain connects TRBV29-1 to TRBJ2-7; 10 bases match TRBD2. The CDR3 runs 10 residues. The V and J ends lost 8 bases and 6 bases, in that order; junction bases with no gene match: 1. The germline V gene has CDR1 SQVTM and CDR2 ANQGSEA. CDR3 loop: CSWTSGEQYF. The CDR3 DNA reads as TGCAGCTGGACTAGCGGCGAGCAGTACTTC.